Following are 30 T cell receptor beta chains from one sample sequenced in a study of T cell changes during pregnancy in multiple sclerosis. Repertoires were generated with immunoSEQ multiplex PCR, while TCRdb's copy carries only in-frame clones and drops some. The sample records 30,000 to 35,000 clones, roughly nine tenths being singletons. The source material was CD8+ T cells from peripheral blood mononuclear cells, sampled after pregnancy. Receptors were obtained from a female donor with multiple sclerosis, enrolled in a pregnancy study.

The genes are TRBV9 and TRBJ2-1, with D possibly being TRBD1 (5 bases). Trimming left V 0 bases short and J 8 bases short, with 6 bases between. The CDR3 sequence is 12 residues long. The V gene's germline CDR1 is SGDLS and CDR2 YYNGEE. CDR3 bases: TGTGCCAGCAGCGTAGACAGGCATGAGCAGTTCTTC. It yields the protein CASSVDRHEQFF.

The V gene is TRBV7-9, the J gene TRBJ2-3; D perhaps matches TRBD1 (6 bases). Germline-derived CDR1 and CDR2 are SEHNR and FQNEAQ (reference sequence). V lost 4 bases and J 0 bases, leaving 11 bases between the germline ends. This CDR3 has 15 residues. CDR3: CASSSPGHSTDTQYF. The CDR3 nucleotides are TGTGCCAGCAGCTCCCCGGGACACAGCACAGATACGCAGTATTTT.

The chain uses TRBV5-6 and TRBJ2-7; a possible D gene is TRBD1 (6 bases). Trimming stripped 5 bases from V and 6 bases from J, with 15 bases between. The CDR3 spans 13 residues. In germline, CDR1 is SGHDT, CDR2 YYEEEE. The DNA for the CDR3 is TGTGCCAGCAGTTCTGGGGGCTCCGCCGAGCAGTACTTC. This sequence encodes CASSSGGSAEQYF. Combining the CDR3 with reference TRBV5-6 and TRBJ2-7 gives the whole variable domain DAGVTQSPTHLIKTRGQQVTLRCSPKSGHDTVSWYQQALGQGPQFIFQYYEEEERQRGNFPDRFSGHQFPNYSSELNVNALLLGDSALYLCASSSGGSAEQYFGPGTRLTVT.

V is TRBV2 and J is TRBJ2-2; 13 positions match TRBD2. The V gene end was trimmed by 6 bases and the J gene end by 5 bases; junction bases not matched to a gene: 9. The CDR3 sequence is 17 residues long. Germline CDR1 and CDR2: SNHLY and FYNNEI. The CDR3 reads CASRRTSGGSETGELFF. Written as DNA, the CDR3 is TGTGCCAGCAGGCGGACTAGCGGGGGCTCTGAGACCGGGGAGCTGTTTTTT.

The chain is built from TRBV4-3 and TRBJ2-3; no firm D call. The CDR3 extends over 16 amino acids. V gave up 3 bases and J gave up 1 base, with 14 bases separating them. Germline loops: CDR1 LGHNA, CDR2 YSLEER. The CDR3 DNA is TGCGCCAGCAGCCATGGCCCGACGGGTGGCACAGATACGCAGTATTTT. Amino acids: CASSHGPTGGTDTQYF.

The chain has TRBV14 and TRBJ2-7; 7 bases are a match to TRBD1. Germline CDR1 SGHDN, CDR2 FVKESK. V shed 3 bases and J 2 bases; nucleotides not matched to a gene: 13. The CDR3 loop spans 17 amino acids. The DNA for the CDR3 is TGTGCCAGCAGCCATTGGGACAGCAAGTCATACACCTACGAGCAGTACTTC. It encodes CASSHWDSKSYTYEQYF.

The chain uses TRBV6-4 and TRBJ1-4; a possible D gene is TRBD1 (5 bases). This CDR3 comprises 13 residues. Germline values: CDR1 MRHNA, CDR2 SNTAGT. Deletions cut 1 base from V and 11 bases from J, with 11 bases between. The CDR3 loop reads CASSDYPGGKLFF. In DNA form, the CDR3 reads TGTGCCAGCAGTGACTACCCCGGGGGGAAACTGTTTTTT.

V is TRBV5-1 and J is TRBJ1-2, with a weak D call TRBD1 (6 bases). This CDR3 contains 14 residues. Germline lookup yields CDR1 SGHRS and CDR2 YFSETQ. The V and J ends lost 4 bases and 4 bases respectively, with 14 bases between them. This chain's CDR3 is CASSSTDSFYGYTF. CDR3 nucleotides: TGCGCCAGCAGCAGCACGGACAGTTTCTATGGCTACACCTTC.

This CDR3 reads CASSSNGDQETQYF. The CDR3 nucleotides read TGTGCCAGCAGTTCGAACGGGGACCAAGAGACCCAGTACTTC. The chain links TRBV6-5 to TRBJ2-5; D perhaps matches TRBD2 (5 bases). This CDR3 comprises 14 residues. Germline V lookup: CDR1 MNHEY, CDR2 SVGAGI. The V and J ends lost 4 bases and 0 bases respectively, with 9 bases between them.

The V and J genes are TRBV9 and TRBJ1-6; weak D call: TRBD1 (5 bases). V dropped 0 bases and J dropped 10 bases, with 11 bases sitting between them. CDR1 SGDLS and CDR2 YYNGEE come from the germline V gene. This CDR3 has 14 residues. Here the CDR3 DNA reads TGTGCCAGCAGCGTAGTGGGGGAGGACTCACCCCTCCACTTT. Translation gives CASSVVGEDSPLHF.

The chain uses TRBV7-2 and TRBJ2-2; 7 bases align to TRBD2. Looked up from germline, CDR1 is SGHTA and CDR2 is FQGNSA. V lost 1 base and J lost 4; bases outside the gene matches: 9. CDR3 size: 17 residues. The chain's CDR3 is CASSLGGLAEFTGELFF. CDR3 coding DNA: TGTGCCAGCAGCTTAGGTGGTCTAGCGGAGTTCACCGGGGAGCTGTTTTTT.

A word on this clone: One junction end does not reproduce the germline sequence, and a read error may be involved. The chain links TRBV4-1 to TRBJ1-1; 7 bases match TRBD1. The CDR3 has 15 amino acids. The germline V gene encodes CDR1 MGHRA and CDR2 YSYEKL. CDR3 bases: TGCGCCAGCAGCCAAGATAGGGACAGACCCACTGAAGTTTTCTTT. Translation gives CASSQDRDRPTEVFF.

The chain links TRBV27 to TRBJ2-7; TRBD1 matches 8 bases. V lost 4 bases, J lost 6 bases, and 5 bases stayed unmatched. The V gene's germline CDR1 is MNHEY and CDR2 SMNVEV (reference sequence). The CDR3 has 13 residues. The chain's CDR3 is CASSWQGASEQYF. CDR3 sequence (DNA): TGTGCCAGCAGTTGGCAGGGGGCGAGCGAGCAGTACTTC.

The chain couples TRBV2 to TRBJ2-1; D gene uncertain. The CDR3 contains 13 residues. V lost 3 bases and J lost 8, with 11 bases in between. Per germline, CDR1 SNHLY and CDR2 FYNNEI. Here the CDR3 reads CASSDMVSDEQFF. The CDR3 region has the DNA TGTGCCAGCAGTGATATGGTGTCGGATGAGCAGTTCTTC. The variable domain in full, with the rest retrieved from reference TRBV2 and TRBJ2-1, is EPEVTQTPSHQVTQMGQEVILRCVPISNHLYFYWYRQILGQKVEFLVSFYNNEISEKSEIFDDQFSVERPDGSNFTLKIRSTKLEDSAMYFCASSDMVSDEQFFGPGTRLTVL.

V gene TRBV11-2 combines with J gene TRBJ2-5; the match to TRBD2 covers 8 bases. The CDR3 is 16 amino acids. The J segment lost 5 bases and the V segment lost 0 bases, leaving 8 bases of the junction unmatched. CDR1 SGHAT and CDR2 FQNNGV come from the germline V gene. CDR3 in amino acids: CASSLDRGGLRETQYF. CDR3 DNA sequence: TGTGCCAGCAGCTTAGATCGGGGGGGGCTGAGGGAGACCCAGTACTTC.

The V gene is TRBV19, the J gene TRBJ2-3; no reliable D call. The CDR3 contains 13 residues. Germline-derived CDR1 and CDR2 are LNHDA and SQIVND (reference sequence). V gave up 1 base and J gave up 4 bases, with 6 bases separating them. CDR3 coding DNA: TGTGCCAGTAGTATAGGACAAGCAGATACGCAGTATTTT. This encodes CASSIGQADTQYF.

The chain combines TRBV5-8 with TRBJ1-2; 7 bases agree with TRBD1. Germline CDR1 reads SGHTS; CDR2 reads YDEGEE. This CDR3 comprises 16 residues. Trimming cost V 4 bases and J 0 bases; bases outside gene matches: 9. As DNA, the CDR3 is TGTGCCAGCAGCCACTACGGACAGGAACCTAACTATGGCTACACCTTC. Translating it yields CASSHYGQEPNYGYTF. Based on the CDR3 plus reference TRBV5-8 and TRBJ1-2, the full variable domain is EAGVTQSPTHLIKTRGQQATLRCSPISGHTSVYWYQQALGLGLQFLLWYDEGEERNRGNFPPRFSGRQFPNYSSELNVNALELEDSALYLCASSHYGQEPNYGYTFGSGTRLTVV.

V and J are TRBV5-1 and TRBJ2-3; no clear D. Germline V CDR1 and CDR2: SGHRS, YFSETQ. The CDR3 loop spans 14 amino acids. V lost 0 bases and J lost 4, with 9 bases in between. CDR3 in DNA: TGCGCCAGCAGCTTGGGGGCGCAATCAGATACGCAGTATTTT. This translates into CASSLGAQSDTQYF.

This rearrangement joins TRBV19 to TRBJ2-2; TRBD1 matches at 10 bases. The CDR3 spans 16 residues. Trimming cost V 1 base and J 3 bases; bases outside gene matches: 2. From germline, CDR1 is LNHDA and CDR2 SQIVND (reference sequence). This CDR3 reads CASSIVGTGDTGELFF. The CDR3 nucleotides read TGTGCCAGTAGTATAGTTGGGACAGGGGACACCGGGGAGCTGTTTTTT.

CDR3 bases: TGTGCCAGCAGCTTAGGTGGAGGGGCCGCCTACGAGCAGTACTTC. Amino acid sequence: CASSLGGGAAYEQYF. V and J are TRBV7-6 and TRBJ2-7; D is perhaps TRBD2 (6 bases). This CDR3 region has 15 residues. V lost 1 base to trimming and J lost 2 bases, with 12 bases between them. Looked up from germline, CDR1 is SGHVS and CDR2 is FNYEAQ.

The V gene is TRBV6-5, the J gene TRBJ1-2; D uncertain. Germline CDR1 is MNHEY and CDR2 is SVGAGI. The length of the CDR3 is 13 residues. Trimming left V 4 bases short and J 1 base short, with 7 bases between. The CDR3 DNA sequence: TGTGCCAGCAGTTTATCAGATAACTATGGCTACACCTTC. Its protein product is CASSLSDNYGYTF.

This clone appeared a single time. The chain recombines TRBV5-6 with TRBJ1-4; 8 nucleotides match TRBD1. The V gene end was trimmed by 1 base and the J gene end by 0 bases; junction bases not matched to a gene: 11. The CDR3 has 19 amino acids. Per the germline V gene, CDR1 is SGHDT and CDR2 is YYEEEE. The CDR3 DNA reads as TGTGCCAGCAGCTTGCGATTTGATCAGGGGGCGGCAACTAATGAAAAACTGTTTTTT. This codes for CASSLRFDQGAATNEKLFF.

The rearrangement uses TRBV11-2 and TRBJ2-1; no reliable D call. This CDR3 is built from 15 residues. CDR1 and CDR2 from the germline V gene are SGHAT and FQNNGV. Trimming stripped 1 base from V and 0 bases from J, with 7 bases between. The CDR3 loop is CASSLGEFSYNEQFF. The CDR3 nucleotides are TGTGCCAGCAGCTTAGGCGAGTTCTCCTACAATGAGCAGTTCTTC.

The CDR3 coding sequence is TGTGCCAGCAGCTTAGCCCAGGGGGCAAGTGGCTACACCTTC. Amino acids: CASSLAQGASGYTF. The gene calls are TRBV7-6 and TRBJ1-2; 8 bases map to TRBD1. J lost 7 bases, V lost 0 bases, and 4 bases had no gene match. The CDR3 totals 14 residues. CDR1 is SGHVS and CDR2 is FNYEAQ in the germline V gene.

The V gene is TRBV9, the J gene TRBJ2-4; weak D call: TRBD2 (6 bases). Germline loops: CDR1 SGDLS, CDR2 YYNGEE. Trimming took 2 bases from V and 8 from J, leaving 11 bases between them. The CDR3 has 13 residues. The CDR3 region has the DNA TGTGCCAGCAGCGTCGGGACGGGGGACATTCAGTACTTC. This codes for CASSVGTGDIQYF. Supplemented by reference TRBV9 and TRBJ2-4, the full variable domain reads DSGVTQTPKHLITATGQRVTLRCSPRSGDLSVYWYQQSLDQGLQFLIQYYNGEERAKGNILERFSAQQFPDLHSELNLSSLELGDSALYFCASSVGTGDIQYFGAGTRLSVL.

The chain recombines TRBV6-4 with TRBJ1-6; D may be TRBD1 (5 bases). The germline V gene has CDR1 MRHNA and CDR2 SNTAGT. Trimming stripped 3 bases from V and 5 bases from J, with 5 bases between. The length of the CDR3 is 13 residues. The CDR3 here is CASSEDNNSPLHF. The CDR3 DNA reads as TGTGCCAGCAGTGAGGACAATAATTCACCCCTCCACTTT.

The V call is TRBV11-2, the J call TRBJ2-5; 8 bases align to TRBD1. Per germline, CDR1 SGHAT and CDR2 FQNNGV. The junction had 8 bases not matched to a gene; V was cut back by 6 bases and J by 5 bases. This CDR3 is built from 14 residues. The CDR3 DNA reads TGTGCCAGCAGAATTTCAGGGGGCGAGGAGACCCAGTACTTC. It translates to CASRISGGEETQYF.

The chain carries TRBV27 and TRBJ1-1; D call uncertain. V shed 4 bases and J shed 1 base, with 7 bases lying between them. The CDR3 length is 13 residues. Germline values: CDR1 MNHEY, CDR2 SMNVEV (reference sequence). Here the CDR3 reads CASSYTTNTEAFF. In nucleotides, the CDR3 is TGTGCCAGCAGTTACACAACGAACACTGAAGCTTTCTTT.

V is TRBV27 and J is TRBJ2-7; the D gene is possibly TRBD2 (6 bases). The V gene lost 6 bases and the J gene lost 6 bases, with 15 bases spanning the gap. CDR1 MNHEY and CDR2 SMNVEV come from the germline V gene (reference sequence). The CDR3 length is 13 residues. The CDR3 protein is CASSLGGGFEQYF. In DNA form, the CDR3 reads TGTGCCAGCAGCCTTGGTGGGGGGTTCGAGCAGTACTTC.

Only one count was recorded for this clone. This chain uses TRBV29-1 with TRBJ1-1; D not certain. This CDR3 has 12 amino acids. Trimming took off 3 bases at V and 3 bases at J, with 8 bases between the two ends. Germline V gene sequence: CDR1 SQVTM, CDR2 ANQGSEA. Here the CDR3 DNA reads TGCAGCGTTGACAGGTCGGACACTGAAGCTTTCTTT. Its protein is CSVDRSDTEAFF.